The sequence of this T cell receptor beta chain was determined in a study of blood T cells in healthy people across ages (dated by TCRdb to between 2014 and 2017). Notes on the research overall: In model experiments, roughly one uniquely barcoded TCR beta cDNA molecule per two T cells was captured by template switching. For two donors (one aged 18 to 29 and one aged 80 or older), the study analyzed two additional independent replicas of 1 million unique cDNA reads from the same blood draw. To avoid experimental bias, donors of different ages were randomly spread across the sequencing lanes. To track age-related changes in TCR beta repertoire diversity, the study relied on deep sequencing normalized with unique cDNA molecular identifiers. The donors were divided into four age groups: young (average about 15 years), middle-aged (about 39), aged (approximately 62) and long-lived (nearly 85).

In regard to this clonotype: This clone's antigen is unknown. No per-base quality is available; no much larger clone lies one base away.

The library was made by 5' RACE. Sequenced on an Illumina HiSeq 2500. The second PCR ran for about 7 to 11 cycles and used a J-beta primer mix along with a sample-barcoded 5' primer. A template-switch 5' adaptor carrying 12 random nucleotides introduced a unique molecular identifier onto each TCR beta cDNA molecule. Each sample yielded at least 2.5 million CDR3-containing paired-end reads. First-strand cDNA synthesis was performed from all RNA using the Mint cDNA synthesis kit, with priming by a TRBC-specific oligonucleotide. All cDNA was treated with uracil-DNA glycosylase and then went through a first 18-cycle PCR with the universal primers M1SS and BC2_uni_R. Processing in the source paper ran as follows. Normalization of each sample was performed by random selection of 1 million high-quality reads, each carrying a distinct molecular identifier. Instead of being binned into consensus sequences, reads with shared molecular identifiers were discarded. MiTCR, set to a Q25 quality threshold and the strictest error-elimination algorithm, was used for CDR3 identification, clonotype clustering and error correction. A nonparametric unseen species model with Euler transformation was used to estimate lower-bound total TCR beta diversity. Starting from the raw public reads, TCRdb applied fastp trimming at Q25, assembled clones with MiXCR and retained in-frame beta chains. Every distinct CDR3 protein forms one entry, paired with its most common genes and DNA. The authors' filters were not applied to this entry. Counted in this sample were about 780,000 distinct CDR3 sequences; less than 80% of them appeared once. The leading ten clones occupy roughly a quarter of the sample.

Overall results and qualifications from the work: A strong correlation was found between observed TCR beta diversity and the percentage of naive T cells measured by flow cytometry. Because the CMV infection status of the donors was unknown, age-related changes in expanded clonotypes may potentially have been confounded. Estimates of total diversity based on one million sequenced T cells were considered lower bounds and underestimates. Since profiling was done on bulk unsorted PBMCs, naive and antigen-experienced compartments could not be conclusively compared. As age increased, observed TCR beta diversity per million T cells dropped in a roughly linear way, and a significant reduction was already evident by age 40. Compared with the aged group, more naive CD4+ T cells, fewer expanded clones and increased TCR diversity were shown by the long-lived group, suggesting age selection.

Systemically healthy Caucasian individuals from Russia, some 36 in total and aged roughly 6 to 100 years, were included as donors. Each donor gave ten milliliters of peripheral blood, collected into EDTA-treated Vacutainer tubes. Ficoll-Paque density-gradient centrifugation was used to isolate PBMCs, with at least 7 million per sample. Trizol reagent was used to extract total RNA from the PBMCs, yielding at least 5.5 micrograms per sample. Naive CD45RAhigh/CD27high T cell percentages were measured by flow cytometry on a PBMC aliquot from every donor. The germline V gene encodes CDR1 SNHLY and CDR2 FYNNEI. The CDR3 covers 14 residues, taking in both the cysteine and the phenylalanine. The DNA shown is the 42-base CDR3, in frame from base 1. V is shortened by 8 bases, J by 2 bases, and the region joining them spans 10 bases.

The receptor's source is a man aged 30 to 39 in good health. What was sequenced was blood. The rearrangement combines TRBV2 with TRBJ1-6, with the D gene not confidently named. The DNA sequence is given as TGTGCCAGCGTAGGGAGGACCTATAATTCACCCCTCCACTTT. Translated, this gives CASVGRTYNSPLHF.